Each of the 8 T cell receptor beta chains below was sequenced from the same sample in a study of blood T cell repertoires in COVID-19. TCRdb's copy holds only in-frame clones and misses some; the assay was immunoSEQ multiplex PCR. The table shows some 100,000 clones, with approximately 92% occurring only once. The sequencing sample was made of peripheral blood. The receptor set was obtained from a man aged 50-60 years with active COVID-19.

The gene calls are TRBV15 and TRBJ1-5; 7 bases align to TRBD1. CDR1 and CDR2 (germline): LNHNV, YYDKDF (reference sequence). V dropped 10 bases and J dropped 4; count of bases not matched to a gene: 22. The CDR3 covers 18 residues. The DNA of the CDR3 is TGTGCCATAAAAGGGACAGCTGACGTCCGTGTCCTAAATCAGCCCCAGCATTTT. Translation gives CAIKGTADVRVLNQPQHF.

This clone was observed once. This chain links TRBV28 with TRBJ1-2, with D hard to call. The CDR3 consists of 12 residues. The V gene lost 2 bases and the J gene lost 7 bases, with 8 bases spanning the gap. Germline values: CDR1 MDHEN, CDR2 SYDVKM. The CDR3 here is CASSLINFGYTF. The CDR3 DNA follows: TGTGCCAGCAGTTTAATCAATTTTGGCTACACCTTC.

The chain employs TRBV21-1 and TRBJ1-5; TRBD1 is the table's D call, not checked against the DNA. TRBV21-1 is noted as a pseudogene. CDR3 length equals 19 residues. The CDR3 bases are TGTGCCAGCAGCAAAGCGGCCTCAGACAGGGCTTGTTACAATCAGCCCCAGCATTTT. Its translation is CASSKAASDRACYNQPQHF.

The rearrangement joins TRBV2 to TRBJ2-1, with D perhaps matching TRBD1 (5 bases). The length of the CDR3 is 13 residues. The ends were cut back, 1 base at V and 6 bases at J, with 7 bases in the middle. Per germline, CDR1 SNHLY and CDR2 FYNNEI. The DNA for the CDR3 is TGTGCCAGCAGTGAAGGGCAGGGCAATGAGCAGTTCTTC. Protein product: CASSEGQGNEQFF.

The chain links TRBV5-1 to TRBJ2-7; 16 bases are a match to TRBD2. The trim removed 0 bases at V and 6 bases at J, leaving 6 bases unmatched. The CDR3 spans 17 residues. The germline V gene has CDR1 SGHRS and CDR2 YFSETQ. The CDR3 DNA is TGCGCCAGCAGCTTGGCCGGGACTAGCGGGAGGGCCTCCGAGCAGTACTTC. This codes for CASSLAGTSGRASEQYF.

The gene calls are TRBV18 and TRBJ2-5; 9 bases are shared with TRBD1. The CDR3 covers 18 residues. The V gene's germline CDR1 is KGHSH and CDR2 LQKENI. The V and J ends lost 2 bases and 5 bases, in that order; junction bases with no gene match: 15. CDR3 DNA sequence: TGTGCCAGCTCACCAAACGTCCTTACCGGGACAGGGTACGAGACCCAGTACTTC. This encodes CASSPNVLTGTGYETQYF.

This chain links TRBV5-1 with TRBJ1-1; TRBD1 matches at 8 bases. V trimming: 4 bases; J trimming: 0 bases; junction bases outside the gene matches: 2. Per germline, CDR1 SGHRS and CDR2 YFSETQ. The CDR3 totals 14 residues. CDR3 region: CASSLGQVNTEAFF. The CDR3 DNA reads as TGCGCCAGCAGCCTGGGACAGGTGAACACTGAAGCTTTCTTT.

This sequence joins TRBV18 and TRBJ1-6; D is unresolved. Per the germline V gene, CDR1 is KGHSH and CDR2 is LQKENI. V shed 2 bases and J shed 7 bases, with 12 bases lying between them. The CDR3 consists of 15 residues. Here the CDR3 DNA reads TGTGCCAGCTCACCATTGGACTCTGGGAATTCACCCCTCCACTTT. This codes for CASSPLDSGNSPLHF.